This is a list of T cell receptor beta chains from one sample in a study of blood T cells in healthy people across ages. TCRdb passed the 5' RACE reads through MiXCR, listing each CDR3 protein once. Among about 780,000 distinct CDR3 sequences, 62% were seen once, and the ten largest hold 28%. Sequencing used blood. All receptors come from a man younger than 45 in good health. CDR3s include the opening cysteine and the closing phenylalanine or tryptophan. D genes are given only for firm matches. A row's size may be missing; if present it is once, few, many or a size class.

v_gene,abundance,j_gene,d_gene,CDR3nt,CDR3aa
TRBV21-1,NA,TRBJ2-7,NA,TGTGCCAGCAGCAATAGGGACGGGAGCTACGAGCAGTACTTC,CASSNRDGSYEQYF
TRBV20-1,NA,TRBJ2-5,NA,TGCAGTGCTAGAGGAGGTGGGGTCTCCCAAGAGACCCAGTACTTC,CSARGGGVSQETQYF
TRBV2,NA,TRBJ1-6,NA,TGTGCCCTCAGCGCTGGAAGCTCCTATAATTCACCCCTCCACTTT,CALSAGSSYNSPLHF
TRBV29-1,few,TRBJ1-5,NA,TGCAGCGTTGAAGTGTGGGGTGGGCCCCAGCATTTT,CSVEVWGGPQHF
TRBV2,NA,TRBJ2-5,TRBD1,TGTGCCAGCAGTGGTTCCCTCGGGACAGGGGGCATCCGGCAGTACTTC,CASSGSLGTGGIRQYF
TRBV20-1,few,TRBJ2-5,TRBD2,TGCAGTGCCATGCCAGGACTAGCGGGGGGAACACTATTGCAGGAGACCCAGTACTTC,CSAMPGLAGGTLLQETQYF
TRBV7-2,once,TRBJ2-3,TRBD1,TGTGCCAGCAGCTTAGGCGGACAGGGATCGGGCACAGATACGCAGTATTTT,CASSLGGQGSGTDTQYF
TRBV11-2,NA,TRBJ2-4,NA,TGTGCCAGCAGTTCCCCAGGGGTGGACAAAAACATTCAGTACTTC,CASSSPGVDKNIQYF
TRBV5-1,NA,TRBJ2-1,NA,TGCGCCAGCAGCCAGACCCCCGGGACAACCGCCTATGAGCAGTTCTTC,CASSQTPGTTAYEQFF
TRBV6-5,NA,TRBJ1-2,TRBD1,TGTGCCAGCAGCCGAAGCCGGGACAGAAACTATGGCTACACCTTC,CASSRSRDRNYGYTF
TRBV4-2,NA,TRBJ1-2,NA,TGTGCCAGCAGCCAAGATGTCGGTTGGGATCATGGCTACACCTTC,CASSQDVGWDHGYTF
TRBV10-3,few,TRBJ2-1,TRBD1,TGTGCCATCAGTGAGGGGACAGTTAATGAGCAGTTCTTC,CAISEGTVNEQFF
TRBV7-2,NA,TRBJ2-5,TRBD2,TGTGCCAGCAGCTTAAACGCGGGGGAGATACGCGAGACCCAGTACTTC,CASSLNAGEIRETQYF
TRBV20-1,NA,TRBJ2-2,NA,TGCAGTGCTGTTGGGGGCGCGGGCACCGGGGAGCTGTTTTTT,CSAVGGAGTGELFF
TRBV3-1,once,TRBJ2-4,TRBD2,TGTGCCAGCAGCCAAGGAAGCGGGGTCAAAAACATTCAGTACTTC,CASSQGSGVKNIQYF
TRBV20-1,few,TRBJ1-6,NA,TGCAGTGCTAGTGGCAGCGCGAGTTATAATTCACCCCTCCACTTT,CSASGSASYNSPLHF
TRBV29-1,NA,TRBJ2-3,NA,TGCAGCGTTGAGGGGGGGCGATTTAGCACAGATACGCAGTATTTT,CSVEGGRFSTDTQYF
TRBV18,few,TRBJ2-3,NA,TGTGCCAGCTCCCTTGGGTTTAGCACAGATACGCAGTATTTT,CASSLGFSTDTQYF
TRBV20-1,NA,TRBJ2-4,NA,TGCAGTGCTATCTTAGCCAAAAACATTCAGTACTTC,CSAILAKNIQYF
TRBV6-6,NA,TRBJ1-2,NA,TGTGTCAGCTCTCCTGGGGCAGCCTATGGCTACACCTTC,CVSSPGAAYGYTF
TRBV28,NA,TRBJ2-7,NA,TGTGCCAGCAGTTCCGTGACTTATGCCGAGCAGTACTTC,CASSSVTYAEQYF
TRBV7-2,NA,TRBJ2-3,TRBD2,TGTGCCAGCAGCCCCCAGGGTGGCGGGGGGGCTCCCAGCACAGATACGCAGTATTTT,CASSPQGGGGAPSTDTQYF
TRBV5-1,NA,TRBJ1-2,NA,TGCGCCAGCAGCGATGTGATACGGGGGGCGGATGGCTACACCTTC,CASSDVIRGADGYTF
TRBV29-1,NA,TRBJ2-1,NA,TGCAGCGTTCCCCGCCCCGGGGGCTCCTACAATGAGCAGTTCTTC,CSVPRPGGSYNEQFF
TRBV20-1,NA,TRBJ2-7,NA,TGCAGTGCTCCCTCCTCTAGGTACGAGCAGTACTTC,CSAPSSRYEQYF
TRBV15,NA,TRBJ2-7,TRBD1,TGTGCCACCAGCAGAGAGGGACAGGGTCCCTACGAGCAGTACTTC,CATSREGQGPYEQYF
TRBV27,few,TRBJ1-2,NA,TGTGCCAGCAGTTTCAAGACTAACTATGGCTACACCTTC,CASSFKTNYGYTF
TRBV7-2,NA,TRBJ2-7,NA,TGTGCCAGCAGCTTGGTCCCGGCAGGTTTCGAATACGAGCAGTACTTC,CASSLVPAGFEYEQYF
TRBV19,NA,TRBJ2-3,NA,TGTGCCAGTAGTTCCAGGACAGCAATGGGGTCAGATACGCAGTATTTT,CASSSRTAMGSDTQYF
TRBV10-3,NA,TRBJ2-7,NA,TGTGCCGGCCGGCTTGGGGGTTCCTACGAGCAGTACTTC,CAGRLGGSYEQYF